Given below is one T cell receptor (beta chain) in context. These data are taken from a study of cytomegalovirus exposure and HLA in healthy donors. Study-level information: Earlier, 90 million to 140 million unique TCR beta sequences were recovered from roughly 180 million T cells by an analysis.

Germline assignment: CDR1 SGHRS and CDR2 YFSETQ. The V segment lost 4 bases and the J segment 2 bases; nucleotides outside the gene matches: 4. The CDR3 extends over 15 amino acids. PCR used 60 Vbeta primers and 13 Jbeta primers. Original analysis: As a later analysis found, there were tens of millions of unique TCR beta chains, of which some 10 million were shared. Profiling relied on immunoSEQ multiplex PCR, and the TCRdb table lists in-frame clones only, not all of them. V and J calls and clone size come straight from that table; D and trimming were deduced from the DNA. In all, the sample yields about 130,000 clones.

The genes are TRBV5-1 and TRBJ2-3; TRBD1 matches at 10 bases. The specimen was PBMCs. The clonotype originates from a man between 18 and 29 years old in good health and CMV-seronegative. CDR3 loop: CASSGRQGATDTQYF. CDR3 nucleotide sequence: TGCGCCAGCAGCGGAAGACAGGGGGCCACAGATACGCAGTATTTT.